The 12 T cell receptor beta chains below come from one sample, sequenced in a study of blood T cell repertoires in COVID-19. Data came from immunoSEQ multiplex PCR; TCRdb stores just in-frame clones and leaves some out. The sample carries about 250,000 clones, approximately 83% recorded once. The specimen sequenced was peripheral blood. The receptors were sampled from a person aged 70 to 85 with COVID-19, enrolled during active disease.

The chain carries TRBV10-3 and TRBJ1-1; D unresolved. V was trimmed by 6 bases and J by 1 base, leaving 12 bases between them. The V gene's germline CDR1 is ENHRY and CDR2 SYGVKD. The CDR3 contains 14 residues. This CDR3 is CAISPLAENTEAFF. The DNA of the CDR3 is TGTGCCATCAGCCCCCTGGCCGAGAACACTGAAGCTTTCTTT.

The V call is TRBV15, the J call TRBJ2-2; 9 positions agree with TRBD2. Unmatched junction bases numbered 8, after V lost 3 bases and J lost 6 bases. The CDR3 runs 16 residues. Germline V lookup: CDR1 LNHNV, CDR2 YYDKDF (reference sequence). The CDR3 sequence is CATSSRTSVLSGELFF. The CDR3 nucleotides are TGTGCCACCAGCAGCAGGACTAGCGTTTTGTCCGGGGAGCTGTTTTTT.

The chain uses TRBV3-1 (or the pseudogene TRBV3-2) and TRBJ2-1, with 8 bases identical to TRBD2. The CDR3 is 20 residues long. The junction had 20 bases not matched to a gene; V was cut back by 3 bases and J by 4 bases. The germline V gene encodes CDR1 LGHDT and CDR2 YNNKEL (reference sequence). Written as DNA, the CDR3 is TGTGCCAGCAGCCACAACGGGAGGGCCACCGGTACAGTCCGGTACAATGAGCAGTTCTTC. Residues: CASSHNGRATGTVRYNEQFF.

The chain is built from TRBV4-3 and TRBJ1-4, with 8 bases that match TRBD1. The CDR3 has 22 residues. CDR1 LGHNA and CDR2 YSLEER come from the germline V gene. V was pared by 0 bases and J by 0 bases, with 18 bases of the junction left unmatched. CDR3: CASSQESLPGGVNLATNEKLFF. DNA for the CDR3: TGCGCCAGCAGCCAAGAGAGTCTTCCAGGGGGCGTTAATCTTGCAACTAATGAAAAACTGTTTTTT.

The CDR3 sequence is CASRSTRGVGEQYF. Written as DNA, the CDR3 is TGTGCCAGCAGAAGCACCCGGGGGGTGGGGGAGCAGTACTTC. This chain joins TRBV6-5 and TRBJ2-7; TRBD2 matches at 7 bases. This CDR3 has 14 residues. With 6 bases clipped from V and 7 bases from J, the junction kept 12 bases outside the gene matches. Germline CDR1 and CDR2: MNHEY and SVGAGI.

V is TRBV28 and J is TRBJ1-2; D gene unclear. Germline V CDR1 and CDR2: MDHEN, SYDVKM. The V end lost 2 bases, the J end lost 1 base, and 2 bases lay between the germline ends. The CDR3 extends over 12 amino acids. CDR3 residues: CASSLLNYGYTF. In nucleotides, the CDR3 is TGTGCCAGCAGTTTACTTAACTATGGCTACACCTTC.

This chain links TRBV7-2 with TRBJ2-1; D is unresolved. The CDR3 covers 12 residues. V was trimmed by 2 bases and J by 6 bases, leaving 5 bases between them. Germline V gives CDR1 SGHTA, CDR2 FQGNSA. The CDR3 nucleotides are TGTGCCAGCAGCTTAATATTCAATGAGCAGTTCTTC. Its protein product is CASSLIFNEQFF.

The chain employs TRBV28 and TRBJ1-1; 9 bases match TRBD1. V trimming: 6 bases; J trimming: 3 bases; junction bases outside the gene matches: 8. Germline values: CDR1 MDHEN, CDR2 SYDVKM. The CDR3 spans 15 residues. CDR3 region: CASRGGTGWYTEAFF. In nucleotides, the CDR3 is TGTGCCAGCAGAGGAGGGACAGGGTGGTACACTGAAGCTTTCTTT.

The chain couples TRBV6-5 to TRBJ2-3, with 9 nucleotides matching TRBD1. V shed 11 bases, J shed 4 bases, and the junction held 4 bases outside the gene matches. Germline-derived CDR1 and CDR2 are MNHEY and SVGAGI. This CDR3 is built from 12 residues. CDR3 DNA: TGTGCCGTTACAGGGGGCCCAGATACGCAGTATTTT. Its protein product is CAVTGGPDTQYF.

A few counts support this clone. The gene calls are TRBV28 and TRBJ1-2; TRBD1 aligns across 7 bases. J gave up 1 base and V 8 bases, and 10 bases lay outside the gene matches. The CDR3 covers 15 residues. Per germline, CDR1 MDHEN and CDR2 SYDVKM. The CDR3 sequence is CASYTAGGFNYGYTF. The CDR3 region has the DNA TGTGCCAGCTACACGGCAGGGGGATTTAACTATGGCTACACCTTC.

The rearrangement joins TRBV9 to TRBJ2-3, with TRBD2 identical over 10 bases. CDR3 length: 16 residues. Germline V gene sequence: CDR1 SGDLS, CDR2 YYNGEE. J gave up 6 bases and V 2 bases, and 9 bases lay outside the gene matches. CDR3 in DNA: TGTGCCAGCAGCGTTCTAGCGGGGGCCCAAGGGGATACGCAGTATTTT. It encodes CASSVLAGAQGDTQYF.

V gene TRBV24-1 combines with J gene TRBJ1-2; TRBD1 aligns across 7 bases. Germline V lookup: CDR1 KGHDR, CDR2 SFDVKD. The V segment lost 4 bases and the J segment 4 bases; nucleotides outside the gene matches: 2. The CDR3 is made up of 13 amino acids. The chain's CDR3 is CATSEDRFYGYTF. In nucleotides, the CDR3 is TGTGCCACCAGTGAGGACAGGTTCTATGGCTACACCTTC.